This T cell receptor beta chain was profiled in a study of T-cell reconstitution after alpha-beta-depleted transplantation in children. Study-level points and caveats: Two months or so post-transplant, alpha-beta T cells reportedly derived from several hundred expanded graft clones. By one year post-transplant, T-cell counts and diversity largely arose from T cells that were newly produced.

With V trimmed by 4 bases and J by 4 bases, 9 bases remained unmatched. This CDR3 comprises 15 residues. In this sample, this clonotype turned up many times. Its antigen is unknown. Construction of the TCRbeta library involved unique molecular identifiers. One entry per CDR3 protein results from TCRdb running MiXCR on the PCR reads. The data contain approximately 170,000 distinct CDR3 sequences, 11% of them singletons. Sequences were derived from PBMCs, sampled before TCRalphabeta/CD19-depleted stem cell transplant. V usage is TRBV12-3 or TRBV12-4 and J usage is TRBJ1-1; 7 nucleotides agree with TRBD1. The receptor comes from a boy aged 2 to 10 with acute myeloid leukemia, due to receive a stem cell transplant. The chain's CDR3 is CASSSRQGRSTEAFF. Here the CDR3 DNA reads TGTGCCAGCAGTTCCCGACAGGGTAGGAGCACTGAAGCTTTCTTT.